These T cell receptor beta chains were read from a single sample in a study of T-cell memory formation after mild COVID-19. TCRdb independently ran MiXCR on the 5' RACE reads; one entry per CDR3 protein. The sample records roughly 280,000 distinct CDR3 sequences, around 8% being singletons. Material for sequencing was PBMCs or a T cell subset sorted from them (not recorded which). The source of these receptors is a man aged 18 to 30 who had mild COVID-19 (a few samples of this study predate the infection). Cell type and time point are not known. Each CDR3 is given with its conserved first and last residue. A D gene is named only where the DNA matches it firmly. Expanded clones are given a class, and other clones once, few, many or no size at all.

.	TRBV7-9	many	TRBJ2-3	TGTGCCAGCAGCATACAGTCACGCACAGATACGCAGTATTTT	CASSIQSRTDTQYF
.	TRBV11-2	few	TRBJ1-1	TGTGCCAGCAGCTTACTCATCGGGCATCTCAACACTGAAGCTTTCTTT	CASSLLIGHLNTEAFF
.	TRBV4-3	few	TRBJ2-6	TGCGCCAGCAGCCAAGATCCCGGACCGAATTGGGTCTCTGGGGCCAACGTCCTGACTTTC	CASSQDPGPNWVSGANVLTF
TRBD1	TRBV10-3	few	TRBJ2-1	TGTGCCATCAGTCAAGGGGGACAGGGGTACAATGAGCAGTTCTTC	CAISQGGQGYNEQFF
.	TRBV12-3/TRBV12-4	many	TRBJ1-5	TGTGCCAGCAGCATGGGAGAGGGCAATCAGCCCCAGCATTTT	CASSMGEGNQPQHF
TRBD1	TRBV19	.	TRBJ2-7	TGTGCCAGTAGTACGGACAGGGGCGACGAGCAGTACTTC	CASSTDRGDEQYF
.	TRBV7-3	few	TRBJ2-2	TGTGCCAGCAGTCCTCAGGGGCCCTCGAACACCGGGGAGCTGTTTTTT	CASSPQGPSNTGELFF
TRBD2	TRBV5-1	.	TRBJ2-5	TGCGCCAGCAGCTTACTCAGCGGGGGGGCCGTGGAGACCCAGTACTTC	CASSLLSGGAVETQYF
.	TRBV4-1	few	TRBJ1-2	TGCGCCAGCAGCCAAGTGGGACGGCTGGGCTACACCTTC	CASSQVGRLGYTF
.	TRBV6-5	.	TRBJ1-5	TGTGCCAGCAGCCCTCTGGGGGGATTTGATCAGCCCCAGCATTTT	CASSPLGGFDQPQHF
TRBD1	TRBV2	many	TRBJ1-5	TGTGCCAGCAGTGAGACAGGGACTCCTAAGGAGCATTTT	CASSETGTPKEHF
TRBD1	TRBV18	few	TRBJ2-1	TGTGCCAGCTCACCGTCGACAGGGTCCTACAATGAGCAGTTCTTC	CASSPSTGSYNEQFF
.	TRBV11-2	.	TRBJ2-5	TGTGCCAGCAGCCCGGACCCTAGCAGCCAAGAGACCCAGTACTTC	CASSPDPSSQETQYF